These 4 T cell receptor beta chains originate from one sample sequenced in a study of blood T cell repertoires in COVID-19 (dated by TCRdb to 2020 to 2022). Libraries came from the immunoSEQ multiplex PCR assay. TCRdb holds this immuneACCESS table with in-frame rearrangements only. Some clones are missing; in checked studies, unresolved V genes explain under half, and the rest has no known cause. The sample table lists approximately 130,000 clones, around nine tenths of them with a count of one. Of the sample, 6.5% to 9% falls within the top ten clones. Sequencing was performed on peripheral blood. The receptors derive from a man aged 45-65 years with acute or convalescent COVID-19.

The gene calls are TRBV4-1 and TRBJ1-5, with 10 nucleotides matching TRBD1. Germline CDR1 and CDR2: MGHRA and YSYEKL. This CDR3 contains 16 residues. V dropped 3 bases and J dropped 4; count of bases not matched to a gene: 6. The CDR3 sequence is CASSQQGTGANQPQHF. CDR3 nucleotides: TGCGCCAGCAGCCAGCAAGGGACAGGGGCAAATCAGCCCCAGCATTTT.

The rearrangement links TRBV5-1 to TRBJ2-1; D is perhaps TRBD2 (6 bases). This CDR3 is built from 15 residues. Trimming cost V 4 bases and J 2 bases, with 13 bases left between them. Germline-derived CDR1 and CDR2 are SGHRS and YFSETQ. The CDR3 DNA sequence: TGCGCCAGCAGCCCGGGACTGCAAACCTACAATGAGCAGTTCTTC. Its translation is CASSPGLQTYNEQFF.

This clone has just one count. For the CDR3, the DNA is TGTGCCAGCAGTCTACAGTCCGGGGGACAAGAGACCCAGTACTTC. This translates into CASSLQSGGQETQYF. The chain couples TRBV27 to TRBJ2-5, with a tentative D call TRBD2 (6 bases). This CDR3 region has 15 residues. Trimming removed 5 bases at V and 2 bases at J, with 15 bases between. The germline gives CDR1 MNHEY, CDR2 SMNVEV (reference sequence).

The CDR3 DNA reads as TGCGCCAGCAGCCTCGAAACAGGGTCAGGTGGCTACACCTTC. This encodes CASSLETGSGGYTF. This chain uses TRBV5-1 with TRBJ1-2; perhaps TRBD1 as D (6 bases). Germline CDR1 SGHRS, CDR2 YFSETQ. The V end lost 4 bases, the J end lost 7 bases, and 17 bases lay between the germline ends. This CDR3 region has 14 residues.